These T cell receptor beta chains were read from a single sample in a study of blood T cell repertoires in COVID-19. Here immunoSEQ multiplex PCR was the method, and the copy in TCRdb shows in-frame clones only, minus some. Seen here are about 260,000 clones, 75% to 90% observed once, and the top ten hold about 2%. Sequences were obtained from peripheral blood. These receptors were taken from a man in his thirties or forties with active or convalescent COVID-19. The CDR3 runs from the conserved cysteine through the conserved F or W. Fields, in order: D gene, V gene, J gene, CDR3 protein, CDR3 DNA. A D gene is named only where the DNA matches it firmly.

d_call: .; v_call: TRBV4-3; j_call: TRBJ1-2; cdr3_aa: CASSQDRGPDPNYYGYTF; cdr3_nt: TGCGCCAGCAGCCAAGATCGAGGGCCCGACCCTAATTATTATGGCTACACCTTC
d_call: TRBD1; v_call: TRBV11-1; j_call: TRBJ1-5; cdr3_aa: CASRGPTGVSNQPQHF; cdr3_nt: TGTGCCAGCAGAGGGCCTACAGGGGTCAGCAATCAGCCCCAGCATTTT
d_call: .; v_call: TRBV5-1; j_call: TRBJ1-2; cdr3_aa: CASSLDSNYGYTF; cdr3_nt: TGCGCCAGCAGCCTAGACAGTAACTATGGCTACACCTTC
d_call: .; v_call: TRBV6-1; j_call: TRBJ1-5; cdr3_aa: CASSEYGGVRGQPQHF; cdr3_nt: TGTGCCAGCAGTGAATACGGAGGGGTGCGTGGACAGCCCCAGCATTTT
d_call: TRBD1; v_call: TRBV6-5; j_call: TRBJ2-7; cdr3_aa: CASSYRQGQGEQYF; cdr3_nt: TGTGCCAGCAGCTACCGACAGGGACAGGGCGAGCAGTACTTC
d_call: .; v_call: TRBV11-2; j_call: TRBJ1-2; cdr3_aa: CASSHQDTYGYTF; cdr3_nt: TGTGCCAGCAGCCACCAAGACACCTATGGCTACACCTTC
d_call: TRBD1; v_call: TRBV27; j_call: TRBJ2-7; cdr3_aa: CASSLSPTGTFSEQYF; cdr3_nt: TGTGCCAGCAGTTTATCCCCGACAGGGACCTTTAGCGAGCAGTACTTC
d_call: .; v_call: TRBV4-3; j_call: TRBJ2-5; cdr3_aa: CASSQDGGGFQETQYF; cdr3_nt: TGCGCCAGCAGCCAAGATGGCGGGGGCTTCCAAGAGACCCAGTACTTC
d_call: .; v_call: TRBV12-5; j_call: TRBJ1-6; cdr3_aa: CASGFLVVQDSFNSPLHF; cdr3_nt: TGTGCTAGTGGTTTCCTTGTCGTGCAGGACAGCTTTAATTCACCCCTCCACTTT
d_call: TRBD1; v_call: TRBV6-5; j_call: TRBJ1-3; cdr3_aa: CASSSRDRGGGNTIYF; cdr3_nt: TGTGCCAGCAGTTCCCGGGACAGGGGCGGTGGGAACACCATATATTTT
d_call: .; v_call: TRBV27; j_call: TRBJ1-2; cdr3_aa: CASSLSKGSGYTF; cdr3_nt: TGTGCCAGCAGTTTATCTAAGGGGTCTGGCTACACCTTC